The source of this TCR beta chain is a study of blood T cell repertoires in COVID-19. About the research overall: Some COVID-19 samples were acute and others convalescent; all came from the United States, Italy and Spain.

Germline V gene sequence: CDR1 SEHNR, CDR2 FQNEAQ (reference sequence). CDR3 length equals 14 residues. Losses at the gene ends were 3 bases for V and 6 bases for J; bases not matched to a gene: 4. In the original workflow: Amplification of reference gene primers provided the estimated nucleated cell counts. Only in-frame clones appear in the TCRdb table, and some are missing; sequencing was by immunoSEQ multiplex PCR. V and J calls and clone size are given by that table; D and trimming were obtained from the DNA. The sample lists 120,000 or so clones; around 80% were seen once. This receptor was taken from a man in his 70s with acute or convalescent COVID-19. The V gene is TRBV7-9, the J gene TRBJ1-2; 10 bases map to TRBD1. The sequenced sample was peripheral blood. The CDR3 nucleotides are TGTGCCAGCAGCTTTAGGACAGGGGGTAATGGCTACACCTTC. This codes for CASSFRTGGNGYTF.